The 15 T cell receptor beta chains below all came from one sample that was sequenced in a study of cytomegalovirus exposure and HLA in healthy donors. Data came from immunoSEQ multiplex PCR; TCRdb stores just in-frame clones and leaves some out. The sample yields approximately 160,000 clones, 90% to 97% seen once. The sample comprised PBMCs. Receptors were obtained from a woman younger than 30 in good health and CMV-seronegative.

This chain joins TRBV4-3 and TRBJ2-3, with 9 nucleotides matching TRBD2. V dropped 1 base and J dropped 1; count of bases not matched to a gene: 15. In germline, CDR1 is LGHNA, CDR2 YSLEER. This CDR3 has 20 amino acids. The CDR3 DNA reads TGCGCCAGCAGCCAAGCGGGAGCGGGGGGATATGGCTCTGGCACAGATACGCAGTATTTT. Its protein product is CASSQAGAGGYGSGTDTQYF.

The genes are TRBV7-9 and TRBJ2-1, with no clear D. There are 14 residues in the CDR3. Trimming removed 5 bases at V and 7 bases at J, with 15 bases between. Germline values: CDR1 SEHNR, CDR2 FQNEAQ (reference sequence). The CDR3 bases are TGTGCCAGCAGCGTGGCTGGTTTGGTTAATGAGCAGTTCTTC. It translates to CASSVAGLVNEQFF.

The rearrangement links TRBV14 to TRBJ2-5; TRBD1 is a possible D gene (6 bases). The germline gives CDR1 SGHDN, CDR2 FVKESK. V lost 4 bases, J lost 1 base, and 10 bases lay in between. CDR3 size: 14 residues. DNA for the CDR3: TGTGCCAGCAGCCGCCGACAGGCCCAAGAGACCCAGTACTTC. Residues: CASSRRQAQETQYF.

V gene TRBV19 combines with J gene TRBJ2-3; TRBD2 might be the D (5 bases). CDR1 is LNHDA and CDR2 is SQIVND in the germline V gene (reference sequence). Trimming cost V 1 base and J 0 bases, with 5 bases left between them. The CDR3 loop spans 14 amino acids. The CDR3 spells CASSIAGSTDTQYF. For the CDR3, the DNA is TGTGCCAGTAGTATAGCGGGAAGCACAGATACGCAGTATTTT.

J is TRBJ2-5 and V is TRBV9; D call uncertain. Germline V gene lookup returns CDR1 SGDLS and CDR2 YYNGEE. Trimming shortened V by 1 base and J by 3 bases, and 13 bases separated the two germline ends. CDR3 length: 15 amino acids. The CDR3, as DNA: TGTGCCAGCAGCGTATCCCTTGGCGACAAAGAGACCCAGTACTTC. This codes for CASSVSLGDKETQYF.

This chain joins TRBV6-5 and TRBJ2-7, with TRBD1 matching 9 bases. Per the germline V gene, CDR1 is MNHEY and CDR2 is SVGAGI. The CDR3 has 15 residues. J gave up 6 bases and V 6 bases, and 12 bases lay outside the gene matches. CDR3 region: CASSQSGTGRGEQYF. The CDR3 DNA sequence: TGTGCCAGCAGCCAATCCGGGACAGGGAGAGGCGAGCAGTACTTC.

The V and J genes are TRBV5-8 and TRBJ2-7; 8 bases align to TRBD1. Germline V gene lookup returns CDR1 SGHTS and CDR2 YDEGEE. The V gene end was trimmed by 4 bases and the J gene end by 2 bases; junction bases not matched to a gene: 8. The CDR3 covers 15 residues. This chain's CDR3 is CASSIGQGPTYEQYF. The CDR3, as DNA: TGTGCCAGCAGCATAGGACAGGGCCCTACCTACGAGCAGTACTTC.

This clone occurred once. The chain joins TRBV7-3 to TRBJ2-2; TRBD1 agrees at 7 bases. CDR3 length: 14 residues. V dropped 6 bases and J dropped 6; count of bases not matched to a gene: 7. Germline CDR1 and CDR2: SGHTA and FQGTGA. CDR3: CASRPTGLAGELFF. The CDR3 nucleotides are TGTGCCAGCAGGCCGACAGGGCTTGCCGGGGAGCTGTTTTTT.

Note on this clone: A junction end diverges from the germline sequence, so it may reflect a read error. The V gene is TRBV2, the J gene TRBJ2-5, with D possibly being TRBD1 (5 bases). The CDR3 covers 11 residues. The germline CDR1 and CDR2 sequences are SNHLY and FYNNEI. The CDR3 sequence is CASGHQETQYF. The DNA of the CDR3 is TGTGCCAGCGGACACCAGGAGACCCAGTACTTC.

J is TRBJ2-7 and V is TRBV2; D not certain. Germline CDR1 SNHLY, CDR2 FYNNEI. The CDR3 has 12 amino acids. V gave up 5 bases and J gave up 1 base, with 6 bases separating them. The CDR3 bases are TGTGCCAGCAGTAAACAGTCCTACGAGCAGTACTTC. This translates into CASSKQSYEQYF. The variable domain in full, completed from reference TRBV2 and TRBJ2-7, reads EPEVTQTPSHQVTQMGQEVILRCVPISNHLYFYWYRQILGQKVEFLVSFYNNEISEKSEIFDDQFSVERPDGSNFTLKIRSTKLEDSAMYFCASSKQSYEQYFGPGTRLTVT.

Only one count was recorded for this clone. The chain has TRBV7-3 and TRBJ2-3, with TRBD2 matching 8 bases. The CDR3 runs to 15 residues. The germline CDR1 and CDR2 sequences are SGHTA and FQGTGA. V trimming: 3 bases; J trimming: 4 bases; junction bases outside the gene matches: 6. The CDR3 coding sequence is TGTGCCAGCAGCTTTCTCGGGGGGGCCGCAGATACGCAGTATTTT. Protein: CASSFLGGAADTQYF.

The chain has TRBV6-5 and TRBJ2-7, with D perhaps TRBD2 (5 bases). V shed 2 bases and J shed 1 base, with 6 bases lying between them. From germline, CDR1 is MNHEY and CDR2 SVGAGI. The CDR3 sequence is 13 residues long. The DNA of the CDR3 is TGTGCCAGCAGTTACGGCGGGTCCTACGAGCAGTACTTC. Translated, it gives CASSYGGSYEQYF.

The chain employs TRBV30 and TRBJ2-2; 7 nucleotides agree with TRBD1. V lost 4 bases, J lost 5 bases, and 4 bases stayed unmatched. CDR3 length: 13 residues. CDR1 GTSNPN and CDR2 SVGIG come from the germline V gene (reference sequence). The CDR3 here is CAWTGGWTGELFF. CDR3 DNA: TGTGCCTGGACAGGGGGATGGACCGGGGAGCTGTTTTTT. The full variable domain, rest sourced from reference TRBV30 and TRBJ2-2, is SQTIHQWPATLVQPVGSPLSLECTVEGTSNPNLYWYRQAAGRGLQLLFYSVGIGQISSEVPQNLSASRPQDRQFILSSKKLLLSDSGFYLCAWTGGWTGELFFGEGSRLTVL.

The rearrangement uses TRBV27 and TRBJ2-1; TRBD1 matches 8 bases. Germline trimming cut 3 bases from V and 8 bases from J; bases unmatched to any gene: 18. Germline V gives CDR1 MNHEY, CDR2 SMNVEV (reference sequence). The CDR3 has 18 amino acids. CDR3: CASSFHDRGLRMGDEQFF. For the CDR3, the DNA is TGTGCCAGCAGTTTTCACGACAGGGGCCTTAGGATGGGGGATGAGCAGTTCTTC.

This chain's CDR3 is CASSSPRVGLAGQETQYF. For the CDR3, the DNA is TGTGCCAGTAGCTCGCCGAGGGTCGGACTAGCGGGGCAAGAGACCCAGTACTTC. This rearrangement joins TRBV19 to TRBJ2-5; 12 bases map to TRBD2. The ends lost 6 bases at V and 2 bases at J; junction bases unmatched: 13. CDR1 is LNHDA and CDR2 is SQIVND in the germline V gene (reference sequence). This CDR3 contains 18 residues.